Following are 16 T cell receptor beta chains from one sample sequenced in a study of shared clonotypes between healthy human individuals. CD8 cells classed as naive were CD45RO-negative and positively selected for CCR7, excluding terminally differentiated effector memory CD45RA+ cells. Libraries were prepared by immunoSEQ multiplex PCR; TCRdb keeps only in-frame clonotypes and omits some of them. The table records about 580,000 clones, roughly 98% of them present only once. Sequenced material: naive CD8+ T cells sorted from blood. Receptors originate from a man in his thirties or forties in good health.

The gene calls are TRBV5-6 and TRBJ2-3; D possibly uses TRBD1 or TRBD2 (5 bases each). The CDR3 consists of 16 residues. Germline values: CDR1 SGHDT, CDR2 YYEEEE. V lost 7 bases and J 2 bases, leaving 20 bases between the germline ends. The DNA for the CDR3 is TGTGCCAGCGACCTAGGGGAGACAGAGCTCACAGATACGCAGTATTTT. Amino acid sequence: CASDLGETELTDTQYF.

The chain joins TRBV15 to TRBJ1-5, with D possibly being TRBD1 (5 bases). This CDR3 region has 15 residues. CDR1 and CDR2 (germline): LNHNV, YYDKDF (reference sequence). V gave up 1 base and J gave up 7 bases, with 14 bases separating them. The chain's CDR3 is CATSRGPQGEQPQHF. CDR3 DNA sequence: TGTGCCACCAGCAGAGGGCCCCAGGGAGAACAGCCCCAGCATTTT.

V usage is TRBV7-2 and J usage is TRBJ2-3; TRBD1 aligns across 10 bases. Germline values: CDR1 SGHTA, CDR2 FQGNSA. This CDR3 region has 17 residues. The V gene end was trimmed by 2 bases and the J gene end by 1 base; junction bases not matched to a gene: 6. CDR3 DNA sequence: TGTGCCAGCAGCTTACCCCGACAGGGGGCGGGCACAGATACGCAGTATTTT. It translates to CASSLPRQGAGTDTQYF.

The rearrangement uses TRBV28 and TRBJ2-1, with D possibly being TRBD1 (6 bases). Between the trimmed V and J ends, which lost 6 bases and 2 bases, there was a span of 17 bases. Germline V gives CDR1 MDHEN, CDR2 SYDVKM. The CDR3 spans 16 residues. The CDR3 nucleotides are TGTGCCAGCAGATTGTTGATAGGACAGCCCTACAATGAGCAGTTCTTC. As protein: CASRLLIGQPYNEQFF.

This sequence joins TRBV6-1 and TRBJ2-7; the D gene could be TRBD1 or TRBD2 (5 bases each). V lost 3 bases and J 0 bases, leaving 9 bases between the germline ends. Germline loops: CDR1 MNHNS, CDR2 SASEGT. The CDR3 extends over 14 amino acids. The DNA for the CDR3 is TGTGCCAGCAGTGAGGTGGGGACCTCCTACGAGCAGTACTTC. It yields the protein CASSEVGTSYEQYF.

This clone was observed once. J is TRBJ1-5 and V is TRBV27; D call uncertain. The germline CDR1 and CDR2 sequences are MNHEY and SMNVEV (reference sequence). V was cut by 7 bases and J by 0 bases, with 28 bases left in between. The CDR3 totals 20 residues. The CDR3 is CASTPHFRPDLVYSNQPQHF. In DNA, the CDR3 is TGTGCCAGCACCCCCCATTTCCGGCCAGACCTGGTTTATAGCAATCAGCCCCAGCATTTT.

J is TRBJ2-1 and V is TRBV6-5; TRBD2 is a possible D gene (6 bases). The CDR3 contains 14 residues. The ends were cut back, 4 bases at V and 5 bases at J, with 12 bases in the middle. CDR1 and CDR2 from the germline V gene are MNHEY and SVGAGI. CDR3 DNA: TGTGCCAGCAGTTCCACGGGAGCCCACAATGAGCAGTTCTTC. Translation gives CASSSTGAHNEQFF.

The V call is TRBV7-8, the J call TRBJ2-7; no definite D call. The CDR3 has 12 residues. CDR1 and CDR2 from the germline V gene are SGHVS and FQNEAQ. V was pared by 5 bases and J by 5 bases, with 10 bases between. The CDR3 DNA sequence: TGTGCCAGCAGCCACCTTGGGAACGAGCAGTACTTC. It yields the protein CASSHLGNEQYF.

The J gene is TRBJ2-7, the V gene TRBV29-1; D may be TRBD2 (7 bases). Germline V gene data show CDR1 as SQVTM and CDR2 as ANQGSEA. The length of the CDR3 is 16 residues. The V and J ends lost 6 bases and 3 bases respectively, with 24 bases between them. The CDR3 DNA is TGCAGCGTCCTACCCGTCGGGGGGACACCGGGCTACGAGCAGTACTTC. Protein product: CSVLPVGGTPGYEQYF.

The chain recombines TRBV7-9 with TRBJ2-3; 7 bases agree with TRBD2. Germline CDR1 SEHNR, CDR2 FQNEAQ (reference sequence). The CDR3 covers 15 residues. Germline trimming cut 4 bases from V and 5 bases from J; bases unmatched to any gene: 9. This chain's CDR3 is CASSSFVGGQDTQYF. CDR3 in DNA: TGTGCCAGCAGCTCGTTTGTGGGAGGGCAAGATACGCAGTATTTT.

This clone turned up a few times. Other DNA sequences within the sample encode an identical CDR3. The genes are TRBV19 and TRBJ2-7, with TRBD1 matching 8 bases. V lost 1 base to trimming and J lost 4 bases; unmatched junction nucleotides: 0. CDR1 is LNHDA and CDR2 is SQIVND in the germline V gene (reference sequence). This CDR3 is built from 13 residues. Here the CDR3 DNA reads TGTGCCAGTAGTATAGGACAGGGGTACGAGCAGTACTTC. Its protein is CASSIGQGYEQYF.

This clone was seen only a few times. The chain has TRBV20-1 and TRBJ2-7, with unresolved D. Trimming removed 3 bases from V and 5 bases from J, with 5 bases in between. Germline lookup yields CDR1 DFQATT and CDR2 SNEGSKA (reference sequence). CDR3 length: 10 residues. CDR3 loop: CSASQHEQYF. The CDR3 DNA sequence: TGCAGTGCTAGTCAGCACGAGCAGTACTTC.

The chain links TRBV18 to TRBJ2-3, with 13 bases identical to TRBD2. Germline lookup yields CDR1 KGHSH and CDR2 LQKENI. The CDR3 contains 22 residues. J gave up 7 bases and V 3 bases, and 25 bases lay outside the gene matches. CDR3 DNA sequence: TGTGCCAGCTCACCGGAACTGATCGCCGGGACTAGCGGGACCCTGACAGGGAATACGCAGTATTTT. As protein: CASSPELIAGTSGTLTGNTQYF.

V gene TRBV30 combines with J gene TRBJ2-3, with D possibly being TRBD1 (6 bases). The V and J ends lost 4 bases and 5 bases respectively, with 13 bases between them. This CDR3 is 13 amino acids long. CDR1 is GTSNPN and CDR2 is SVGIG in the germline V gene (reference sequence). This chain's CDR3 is CAWNRVGRDTQYF. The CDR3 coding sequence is TGTGCCTGGAACAGGGTGGGGAGAGATACGCAGTATTTT.

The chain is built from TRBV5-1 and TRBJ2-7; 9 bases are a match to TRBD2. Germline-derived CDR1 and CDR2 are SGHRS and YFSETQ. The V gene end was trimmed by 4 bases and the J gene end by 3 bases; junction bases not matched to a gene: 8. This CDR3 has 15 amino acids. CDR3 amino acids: CASSLRTSDYYEQYF. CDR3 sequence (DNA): TGCGCCAGCAGCCTGCGGACTAGCGATTACTACGAGCAGTACTTC.

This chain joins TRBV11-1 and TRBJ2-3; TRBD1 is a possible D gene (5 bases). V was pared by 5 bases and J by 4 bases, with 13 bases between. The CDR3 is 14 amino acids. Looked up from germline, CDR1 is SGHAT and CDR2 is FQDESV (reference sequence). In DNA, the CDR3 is TGTGCCAGCAGCCCTCTCAGGGCCGCAGATACGCAGTATTTT. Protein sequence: CASSPLRAADTQYF.